Listed below are T cell receptor beta chains from one sample, sequenced in a study of cytomegalovirus exposure and HLA in healthy donors. Data came from immunoSEQ multiplex PCR; TCRdb stores just in-frame clones and leaves some out. The sample records 100,000 to 150,000 clones, more than 60% being singletons. The sample comprised PBMCs. These receptors all stem from a woman between 40 and 50 years old in good health and CMV-seronegative. The CDR3 runs from the conserved cysteine through the conserved F or W. A D gene is named only where the DNA matches it firmly. Clone size is stated in some rows and not others, as once, few, many or a class when expanded.

clone size: NA
J gene: TRBJ2-1
D gene: TRBD2
V gene: TRBV29-1
CDR3 DNA: TGCATCCCGGGGGGTAGCGGCTTTGAAAATGAGCAGTTCTTC
CDR3 protein: CIPGGSGFENEQFF

clone size: NA
J gene: TRBJ2-3
D gene: TRBD1
V gene: TRBV5-1
CDR3 DNA: TGCGCCAGCAGGACGCTACAGGGGTTAGATACGCAGTATTTT
CDR3 protein: CASRTLQGLDTQYF

clone size: NA
J gene: TRBJ1-2
D gene: TRBD1
V gene: TRBV4-3
CDR3 DNA: TGCGCCAGCACCCTCGTAGCAGGGGGCGCAGGTTATGGCTACACCTTC
CDR3 protein: CASTLVAGGAGYGYTF

clone size: NA
J gene: TRBJ1-2
D gene: NA
V gene: TRBV5-8
CDR3 DNA: TGTGCCAGCAGCCAGGAACAGGGCCCGGGACCCTATGGCTACACCTTC
CDR3 protein: CASSQEQGPGPYGYTF

clone size: few
J gene: TRBJ1-3
D gene: NA
V gene: TRBV6-5
CDR3 DNA: TGTGCCAGCAGTCCTACCGACTCTGGAAACACCATATATTTT
CDR3 protein: CASSPTDSGNTIYF

clone size: NA
J gene: TRBJ2-1
D gene: NA
V gene: TRBV27
CDR3 DNA: TGTGCCAGCAGTTTACACAGGGACAATGAGCAGTTCTTC
CDR3 protein: CASSLHRDNEQFF

clone size: NA
J gene: TRBJ2-5
D gene: TRBD2
V gene: TRBV10-3
CDR3 DNA: TGTGCCACAAGACTAGCGGGACGGGAGACCCAGTACTTC
CDR3 protein: CATRLAGRETQYF

clone size: NA
J gene: TRBJ2-1
D gene: TRBD2
V gene: TRBV6-5
CDR3 DNA: TGTGCCAGCAGGCCCGAGGGAGCGGGAAATGAGCAGTTCTTC
CDR3 protein: CASRPEGAGNEQFF

clone size: NA
J gene: TRBJ1-2
D gene: NA
V gene: TRBV5-1
CDR3 DNA: TGCGCCAGCAGCTTGGATCGGGATGGCTACACCTTC
CDR3 protein: CASSLDRDGYTF

clone size: NA
J gene: TRBJ2-5
D gene: TRBD2
V gene: TRBV4-2
CDR3 DNA: TGTGCCAGCAGCCAAGATCGTGCAGCGGGACAAGAGACCCAGTACTTC
CDR3 protein: CASSQDRAAGQETQYF

clone size: NA
J gene: TRBJ2-2
D gene: NA
V gene: TRBV9
CDR3 DNA: TGTGCCAGCAGCGTAGGCGGGGGCGGGACCGGGGAGCTGTTTTTT
CDR3 protein: CASSVGGGGTGELFF

clone size: NA
J gene: TRBJ2-2
D gene: TRBD2
V gene: TRBV5-1
CDR3 DNA: TGCGCCAGCAGTACCCTAGCGGCGAGGAACACCGGGGAGCTGTTTTTT
CDR3 protein: CASSTLAARNTGELFF

clone size: NA
J gene: TRBJ2-7
D gene: NA
V gene: TRBV7-9
CDR3 DNA: TGTGCCAGCAGCTCGATGGAGAGCTCCTACGAGCAGTACTTC
CDR3 protein: CASSSMESSYEQYF

clone size: NA
J gene: TRBJ1-4
D gene: NA
V gene: TRBV18
CDR3 DNA: TGTGCCAGCTCACCAGACAGGTCCGCGAATGAAAAACTGTTTTTT
CDR3 protein: CASSPDRSANEKLFF

clone size: once
J gene: TRBJ2-7
D gene: TRBD1
V gene: TRBV11-2
CDR3 DNA: TGTGCCAGCAGTCTTACGAGGACAGGGGTTCCCTACGAGCAGTACTTC
CDR3 protein: CASSLTRTGVPYEQYF

clone size: NA
J gene: TRBJ1-3
D gene: NA
V gene: TRBV30
CDR3 DNA: TGTGCCTGGAAAGGGGGTAGGCACAGAGACATCTCTGGAAACACCATATATTTT
CDR3 protein: CAWKGGRHRDISGNTIYF

clone size: NA
J gene: TRBJ2-1
D gene: NA
V gene: TRBV5-4
CDR3 DNA: TGTGCCAGCAGCTTGGCCCTCCGTTACAATGAGCAGTTCTTC
CDR3 protein: CASSLALRYNEQFF

clone size: few
J gene: TRBJ1-5
D gene: NA
V gene: TRBV6-5
CDR3 DNA: TGTGCCAGCAGCCAGACGGCGGGGGAGCCCCAGCATTTT
CDR3 protein: CASSQTAGEPQHF

clone size: NA
J gene: TRBJ1-5
D gene: NA
V gene: TRBV7-2
CDR3 DNA: TGTGCCAGCAGCCCCGGGAGCGCCGACAATCAGCCCCAGCATTTT
CDR3 protein: CASSPGSADNQPQHF

clone size: NA
J gene: TRBJ2-1
D gene: TRBD1
V gene: TRBV11-1
CDR3 DNA: TGTGCCAGCAACTTCCTGGGACAGGGAGACAATGAGCAGTTCTTC
CDR3 protein: CASNFLGQGDNEQFF

clone size: few
J gene: TRBJ2-5
D gene: TRBD2
V gene: TRBV15
CDR3 DNA: TGTGCCACCAGCAGAGAAGGCGGGCGGGGGGCAGGAGAGACCCAGTACTTC
CDR3 protein: CATSREGGRGAGETQYF

clone size: NA
J gene: TRBJ1-4
D gene: NA
V gene: TRBV28
CDR3 DNA: TGTGCCAGCACCCGTTATCCGCCGGATGAAAAACTGTTTTTT
CDR3 protein: CASTRYPPDEKLFF

clone size: NA
J gene: TRBJ1-2
D gene: NA
V gene: TRBV25-1
CDR3 DNA: TGTGCCAGCAGTGAATTTCTAAGTTCCTACACCTTC
CDR3 protein: CASSEFLSSYTF

clone size: NA
J gene: TRBJ2-3
D gene: TRBD1
V gene: TRBV6-6
CDR3 DNA: TGTGCCAGCAGTCGGGACAGGGGCGTAGATACGCAGTATTTT
CDR3 protein: CASSRDRGVDTQYF

clone size: NA
J gene: TRBJ2-7
D gene: NA
V gene: TRBV5-6
CDR3 DNA: TGTGCCAGCAGCCCAGGGTGGATCGGCTACGAGCAGTACTTC
CDR3 protein: CASSPGWIGYEQYF

clone size: NA
J gene: TRBJ2-3
D gene: NA
V gene: TRBV9
CDR3 DNA: TGTGCCAGCAGCGTAAGCCTAGCTGGCGATACGCAGTATTTT
CDR3 protein: CASSVSLAGDTQYF

clone size: NA
J gene: TRBJ2-7
D gene: NA
V gene: TRBV5-1
CDR3 DNA: TGCGCCAGCAGTTTGGGGGCTAGCGGCTACGAGCAGTACTTC
CDR3 protein: CASSLGASGYEQYF

clone size: NA
J gene: TRBJ2-3
D gene: TRBD1
V gene: TRBV4-2
CDR3 DNA: TGTGCCAGCAGCCAAGGGTCTACGGGACAGGGTATAGATACGCAGTATTTT
CDR3 protein: CASSQGSTGQGIDTQYF

clone size: once
J gene: TRBJ2-7
D gene: TRBD2
V gene: TRBV18
CDR3 DNA: TGTGCCAGCTCACCGGGGAGCGGGGTCTCCTACGAGCAGTACTTC
CDR3 protein: CASSPGSGVSYEQYF

clone size: once
J gene: TRBJ1-3
D gene: NA
V gene: TRBV7-9
CDR3 DNA: TGTGCCAGCCGAGCAGGATTATCTGGAAACACCATATATTTT
CDR3 protein: CASRAGLSGNTIYF

clone size: NA
J gene: TRBJ2-4
D gene: NA
V gene: TRBV25-1
CDR3 DNA: TGTGCCAGCAGTGGGGAAGACAGGAGCCTAGCCAAAAACATTCAGTACTTC
CDR3 protein: CASSGEDRSLAKNIQYF

clone size: NA
J gene: TRBJ1-6
D gene: NA
V gene: TRBV16
CDR3 DNA: TGTGCCAGCACCCGGACAGAAAGCTCCTATAATTCACCCCTCCACTTT
CDR3 protein: CASTRTESSYNSPLHF

clone size: NA
J gene: TRBJ2-3
D gene: NA
V gene: TRBV5-1
CDR3 DNA: TGCGCCAGCAGCTCCGGGACTAGCACAGATACGCAGTATTTT
CDR3 protein: CASSSGTSTDTQYF

clone size: NA
J gene: TRBJ1-6
D gene: TRBD1
V gene: TRBV18
CDR3 DNA: TGTGCCAGCTCACCAGGGACAGGGAATAATTCACCCCTCCACTTT
CDR3 protein: CASSPGTGNNSPLHF

clone size: NA
J gene: TRBJ2-3
D gene: NA
V gene: TRBV7-9
CDR3 DNA: TGTGCCAGCAGCTTAGCCGTAGATACGCAGTATTTT
CDR3 protein: CASSLAVDTQYF

clone size: NA
J gene: TRBJ1-4
D gene: NA
V gene: TRBV9
CDR3 DNA: TGTGCCAGCAGCCCCCGAGGACAGCTCAATGAAAAACTGTTTTTT
CDR3 protein: CASSPRGQLNEKLFF